This T cell receptor beta chain came from a study of Ad26.COV2.S vaccination and SARS-CoV-2 variants. Study-level background: Into the muscle, Ad26.COV2.S was dosed once or twice, 56 days apart.

Assay used: immunoSEQ multiplex PCR; TCRdb lists only in-frame clones, some missing. The sample consists of more than 300,000 clones, 85% to 90% of them appearing once. This clone was recorded only once. Documented treatment: about 20 received Ad26.COV2.S at low or high dose, single or two shots; roughly 5 received placebo; per-sample allocation not given. Day 63 after the first injection of vaccine or placebo was the sampling time. Trimming took off 3 bases at V and 5 bases at J, with 5 bases between the two ends. The CDR3 has 12 residues. The clonotype was recovered from a person between 18 and 65 years old who received the Ad26.COV2.S COVID-19 vaccine or a placebo. The gene calls are TRBV23-1 and TRBJ2-1; no definite D call. TRBV23-1 is given ORF status, its function remaining uncertain. The sequences come from peripheral blood, collected in a trial of Ad26.COV2.S vaccine versus placebo. CDR3 coding DNA: TGCGCCAGCAGTCACTCTCACAATGAGCAGTTCTTC. Amino acids: CASSHSHNEQFF.